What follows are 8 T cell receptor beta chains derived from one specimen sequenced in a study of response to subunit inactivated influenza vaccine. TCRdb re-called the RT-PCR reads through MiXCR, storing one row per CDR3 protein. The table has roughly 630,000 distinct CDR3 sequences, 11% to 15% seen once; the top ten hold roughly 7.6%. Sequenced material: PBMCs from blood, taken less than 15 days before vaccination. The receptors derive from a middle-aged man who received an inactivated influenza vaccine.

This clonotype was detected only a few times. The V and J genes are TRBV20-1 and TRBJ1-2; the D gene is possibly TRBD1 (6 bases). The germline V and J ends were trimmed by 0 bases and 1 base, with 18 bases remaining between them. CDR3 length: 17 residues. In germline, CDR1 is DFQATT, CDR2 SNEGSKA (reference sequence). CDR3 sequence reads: CSARDAPAGGLNYGYTF. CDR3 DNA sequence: TGCAGTGCTAGAGATGCGCCGGCGGGGGGGCTTAACTATGGCTACACCTTC.

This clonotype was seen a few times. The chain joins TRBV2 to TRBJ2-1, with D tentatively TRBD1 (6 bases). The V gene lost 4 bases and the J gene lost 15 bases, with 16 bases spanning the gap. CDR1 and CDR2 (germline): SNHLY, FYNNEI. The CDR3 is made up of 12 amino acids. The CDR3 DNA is TGTGCCAGCAGTGTATCACAGGGCGATCCGTTCTTC. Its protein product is CASSVSQGDPFF.

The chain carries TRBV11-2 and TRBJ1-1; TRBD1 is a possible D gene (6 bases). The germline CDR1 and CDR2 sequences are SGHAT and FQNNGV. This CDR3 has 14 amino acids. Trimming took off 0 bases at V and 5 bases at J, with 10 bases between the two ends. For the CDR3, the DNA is TGTGCCAGCAGCTTAGAAGGCCAGGGGACTGAAGCTTTCTTT. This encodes CASSLEGQGTEAFF.

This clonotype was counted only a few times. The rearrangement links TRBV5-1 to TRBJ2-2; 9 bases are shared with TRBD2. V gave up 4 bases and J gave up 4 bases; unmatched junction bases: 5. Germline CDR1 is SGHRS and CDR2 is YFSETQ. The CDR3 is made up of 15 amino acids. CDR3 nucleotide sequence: TGCGCCAGCAGCGCTGGGACTAGCAGCACCGGGGAGCTGTTTTTT. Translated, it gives CASSAGTSSTGELFF.

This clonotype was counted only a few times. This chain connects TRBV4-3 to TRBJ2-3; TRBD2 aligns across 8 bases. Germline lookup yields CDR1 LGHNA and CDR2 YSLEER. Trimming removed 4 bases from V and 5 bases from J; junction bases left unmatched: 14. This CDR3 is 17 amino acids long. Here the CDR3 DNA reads TGCGCCAGCAGCCCCATAAGCGGGGGCCCGGTGGGAGATACGCAGTATTTT. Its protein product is CASSPISGGPVGDTQYF.

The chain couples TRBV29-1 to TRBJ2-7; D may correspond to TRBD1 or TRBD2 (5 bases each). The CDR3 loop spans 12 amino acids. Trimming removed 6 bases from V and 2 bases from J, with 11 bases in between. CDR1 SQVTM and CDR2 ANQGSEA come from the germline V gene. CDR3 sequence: CSVKRGPYEQYF. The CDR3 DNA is TGCAGCGTGAAGAGGGGACCCTACGAGCAGTACTTC.

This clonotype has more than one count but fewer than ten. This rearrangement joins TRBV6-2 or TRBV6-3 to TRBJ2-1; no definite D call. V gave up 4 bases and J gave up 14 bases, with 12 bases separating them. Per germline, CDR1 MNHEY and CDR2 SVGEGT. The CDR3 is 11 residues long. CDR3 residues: CASSFARTEFF. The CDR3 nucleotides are TGTGCCAGCAGTTTCGCTAGAACGGAGTTCTTC.

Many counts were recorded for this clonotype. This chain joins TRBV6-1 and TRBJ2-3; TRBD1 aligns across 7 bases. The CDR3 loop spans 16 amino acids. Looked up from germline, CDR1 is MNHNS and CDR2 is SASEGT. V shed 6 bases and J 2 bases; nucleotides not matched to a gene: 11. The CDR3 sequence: CASRKNRGPLTDTQYF. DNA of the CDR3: TGTGCCAGCAGAAAAAACAGGGGACCCCTCACAGATACGCAGTATTTT.